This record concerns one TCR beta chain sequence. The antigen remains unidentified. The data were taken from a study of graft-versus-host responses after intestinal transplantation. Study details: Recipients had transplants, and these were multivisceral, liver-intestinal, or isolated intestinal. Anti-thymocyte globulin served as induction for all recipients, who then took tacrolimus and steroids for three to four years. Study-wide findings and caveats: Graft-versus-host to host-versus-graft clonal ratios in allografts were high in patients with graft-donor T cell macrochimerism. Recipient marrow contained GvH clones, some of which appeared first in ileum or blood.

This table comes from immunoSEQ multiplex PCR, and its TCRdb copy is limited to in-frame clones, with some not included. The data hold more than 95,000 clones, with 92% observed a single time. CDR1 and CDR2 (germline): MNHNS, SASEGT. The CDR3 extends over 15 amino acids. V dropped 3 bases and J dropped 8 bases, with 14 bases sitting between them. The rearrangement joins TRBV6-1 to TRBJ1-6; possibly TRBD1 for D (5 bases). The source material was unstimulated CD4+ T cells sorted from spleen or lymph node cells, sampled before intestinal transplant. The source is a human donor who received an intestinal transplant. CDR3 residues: CASSEVDRGDSPLHF. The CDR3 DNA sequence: TGTGCCAGCAGTGAGGTAGACAGAGGAGATTCACCCCTCCACTTT.